The rows below give T cell receptor beta chains drawn from one sample of a study of T cells after yellow fever vaccination. TCRdb recomputed calls from the 5' RACE reads with MiXCR, one row per CDR3 protein. The table includes about 250,000 distinct CDR3 sequences, roughly 3.7% detected once. Source: PBMCs, taken 15 days after the yellow fever booster vaccination. Source of these receptors: a man aged 18 to 35 who received the YFV17D yellow fever vaccine. Both conserved end residues are part of each CDR3. D genes are given only for firm matches. Clone sizes are shown as once, few, many, or a class for an expanded clone.

V gene	D gene	clone size	J gene	CDR3 DNA	CDR3 protein
TRBV5-1	.	many	TRBJ1-1	TGCGCCAGCAGCATCCCCCTGAGGGGGGAAGCTTTCTTT	CASSIPLRGEAFF
TRBV5-1	TRBD2	many	TRBJ2-1	TGCGCCAGCAGCCCTGGACTAGCGGGGGTTGAGCAGTTCTTC	CASSPGLAGVEQFF
TRBV27	.	many	TRBJ2-3	TGTGCCAGCAGTTCGCCGGACAGAAGCACAGATACGCAGTATTTT	CASSSPDRSTDTQYF
TRBV20-1	.	many	TRBJ1-2	TGCAGTGCTAGAGTCCTTCCGTTGGGTGGCTACACCTTC	CSARVLPLGGYTF
TRBV11-2	.	many	TRBJ2-5	TGTGCCAGCAGCCCCTACGGGACCCAGTACTTC	CASSPYGTQYF
TRBV7-9	.	many	TRBJ1-1	TGTGCCAGCAGCTTAGCCACTTACCAAAAATTGGGCACTGAAGCTTTCTTT	CASSLATYQKLGTEAFF
TRBV7-9	TRBD1	many	TRBJ1-1	TGTGCCAGCAGCTTACCGGCTCAGGGGGCGGACACTGAAGCTTTCTTT	CASSLPAQGADTEAFF
TRBV4-1	.	many	TRBJ1-6	TGCGCCAGCAGCCACCGAGACACCGACCCTAATTCACCCCTCCACTTT	CASSHRDTDPNSPLHF
TRBV12-5	.	many	TRBJ2-5	TGTGCTAGTGGTCAGACAGGGAGGGAGACCCAGTACTTC	CASGQTGRETQYF
TRBV18	.	many	TRBJ2-1	TGTGCCAGCTCACCACCGTCAGGGGACAATGAGCAGTTCTTC	CASSPPSGDNEQFF
TRBV2	.	many	TRBJ1-1	TGTGCCACCTCGGGTTACGTGAACACTGAAGCTTTCTTT	CATSGYVNTEAFF
TRBV6-2/TRBV6-3	.	many	TRBJ2-7	TGTGCCAGCAGTAACGCCGACGAGCAGTACTTC	CASSNADEQYF
TRBV12-3/TRBV12-4	.	many	TRBJ2-2	TGTGCCACCCGTTCACGCAGGTCGAACACCGGGGAGCTGTTTTTT	CATRSRRSNTGELFF
TRBV6-5	.	many	TRBJ1-5	TGTGCCAGCAGTTACTCGGCAGGGTTAAATCAGCCCCAGCATTTT	CASSYSAGLNQPQHF
TRBV12-3/TRBV12-4	.	many	TRBJ2-6	TGTGCCAGCAGGGAGTCTGGGGCCAACGTCCTGACTTTC	CASRESGANVLTF
TRBV7-2	TRBD2	many	TRBJ2-3	TGTGCCAGCAGCTTGGCTAGCGGGGGAGACACAGATACGCAGTATTTT	CASSLASGGDTDTQYF
TRBV25-1	.	many	TRBJ1-3	TGTGCCAGCAGTCCCCCCCCGGGGACGGTGGACTCTGGAAACACCATATATTTT	CASSPPPGTVDSGNTIYF
TRBV6-5	.	many	TRBJ1-1	TGTGCCAGCAGTTCGTTCCAGGGCGTTGAAGCTTTCTTT	CASSSFQGVEAFF
TRBV6-6	.	many	TRBJ2-3	TGTGCCAGCCAAGGGACGGGGTGGGATACGCAGTATTTT	CASQGTGWDTQYF
TRBV12-3/TRBV12-4	.	many	TRBJ2-7	TGTGCCAGCAGTCCCAGCGCCCTGAGCTCCTACGAGCAGTACTTC	CASSPSALSSYEQYF